The 14 T cell receptor beta chains presented below share a single source sample, sequenced in a study of regulatory T cells in long-lasting Graves disease (dated by TCRdb to the early 2020s). The library was generated by multiplex PCR. Sequenced on an Illumina HiSeq 4000. To build TCR beta libraries, CDR3 regions were amplified by Arm-PCR using iRepertoire HTBI primers. In-frame beta chains were kept once TCRdb had trimmed the public reads at Q25 with fastp and called clones with MiXCR. Each record represents a unique CDR3 protein, reported with the most common genes and DNA among its rows. This sample has about 430,000 distinct CDR3 sequences in its table, and roughly 23% of those were observed once. 14% of the sample belongs to the ten largest clones. The time point label for this specimen denotes: persistent/refractory GD, antithyroid drugs over 5 years with positive TRAb. For both TCR sequencing and RNA sequencing, RNA was extracted from PBMCs using TRIzol.

Sequenced material: peripheral blood mononuclear cells (PBMCs), taken when the disease was refractory, from a patient treated with antithyroid drugs. These receptors were taken from a female donor with Graves disease.

A remark on this clonotype: A much larger clone is a single base away; this may be a read error. This sequence joins TRBV20-1 and TRBJ1-1, with D perhaps matching TRBD1 (6 bases). Per the germline V gene, CDR1 is DFQATT and CDR2 is SNEGSKA (reference sequence). The CDR3 is 12 residues long. CDR3 region: CSDRRGNTEPFF. CDR3 DNA: TGCAGTGACAGGAGGGGGAACACTGAACCTTTCTTT.

In this sample, this clonotype turned up once. V gene TRBV3-1 combines with J gene TRBJ1-5; D is ambiguous. CDR1 and CDR2 from the germline V gene are LGHDT and YNNKEL (reference sequence). Trimming removed 0 bases from V and 8 bases from J, with 17 bases in between. This CDR3 is built from 16 residues. The CDR3 nucleotides read TGTGCCAGCAGCCAAGAGTACCGGACGTCGTTGGAGCCCCAGCATTTT. It codes for CASSQEYRTSLEPQHF.

This clonotype was picked up many times. The V gene is TRBV20-1, the J gene TRBJ2-7; D uncertain. V lost 2 bases to trimming and J lost 6 bases, with 8 bases between them. This CDR3 contains 11 residues. In germline, CDR1 is DFQATT, CDR2 SNEGSKA (reference sequence). CDR3 in amino acids: CSARLVGEQYF. In DNA form, the CDR3 reads TGCAGTGCTAGACTAGTAGGCGAGCAGTACTTC.

This clonotype has just a few counts. This rearrangement joins TRBV25-1 to TRBJ2-2; possible D gene TRBD1, 6 bases. CDR1 and CDR2 from the germline V gene are MGHDK and SYGVNS. This CDR3 comprises 13 residues. Trimming shortened V by 5 bases and J by 9 bases, and 13 bases separated the two germline ends. The CDR3 DNA reads as TGTGCCAGCAGTAATACAGGGAGCCGGGAGCTGTTTTTT. The encoded protein is CASSNTGSRELFF.

In its sample, this clonotype was seen many times. The chain combines TRBV28 with TRBJ2-5; TRBD2 agrees at 10 bases. The trim removed 2 bases at V and 8 bases at J, leaving 20 bases unmatched. The CDR3 runs to 19 residues. The germline gives CDR1 MDHEN, CDR2 SYDVKM. CDR3 sequence reads: CASSLGTSGTWYHPGTQYF. In DNA, the CDR3 is TGTGCCAGCAGTTTAGGAACTAGCGGGACATGGTACCACCCAGGAACCCAGTACTTC.

The table lists this clonotype with a few counts. The chain combines TRBV5-1 with TRBJ2-7; 8 nucleotides line up with TRBD1. With 4 bases clipped from V and 3 bases from J, the junction kept 6 bases outside the gene matches. The CDR3 spans 14 residues. In germline, CDR1 is SGHRS, CDR2 YFSETQ. CDR3 in DNA: TGCGCCAGCAGCGAGAGGACAGGGCGCTACGAGCAGTACTTC. Residues: CASSERTGRYEQYF.

This clonotype was observed a handful of times. This rearrangement joins TRBV5-1 to TRBJ2-4; perhaps TRBD1 as D (5 bases). V was shortened by 0 bases and J by 3 bases, with 10 bases between the two germline ends. The CDR3 runs to 15 residues. Germline values: CDR1 SGHRS, CDR2 YFSETQ. This CDR3 is CASSLEGSGKNIQYF. In DNA form, the CDR3 reads TGCGCCAGCAGCTTGGAGGGGTCAGGCAAAAACATTCAGTACTTC.

In this sample, this clonotype turned up many times. This chain links TRBV2 with TRBJ2-4; the D is unclear. In germline, CDR1 is SNHLY, CDR2 FYNNEI. The germline V and J ends were trimmed by 6 bases and 6 bases, with 9 bases remaining between them. The CDR3 loop spans 12 amino acids. The CDR3 protein is CASSPGPNIQYF. The DNA for the CDR3 is TGTGCCAGCAGCCCGGGTCCAAACATTCAGTACTTC.

This clonotype was seen more than once but under ten times. This sequence joins TRBV7-8 and TRBJ1-1; D perhaps matches TRBD1 (6 bases). Per germline, CDR1 SGHVS and CDR2 FQNEAQ. The CDR3 sequence is 14 residues long. Trimming stripped 7 bases from V and 0 bases from J, with 12 bases between. DNA for the CDR3: TGTGCCAGCAAACAGGGTGAAATGAACACTGAAGCTTTCTTT. This codes for CASKQGEMNTEAFF.

This sequence joins TRBV5-4 and TRBJ2-2; D may be TRBD1 or TRBD2 (5 bases each). Germline CDR1 reads SGHNT; CDR2 reads YYREEE (reference sequence). V lost 5 bases, J lost 6 bases, and 17 bases lay in between. CDR3 size: 15 residues. CDR3 nucleotides: TGTGCCAGCAGTTGGGACCAGATGGGTTCCGGGGAGCTGTTTTTT. It translates to CASSWDQMGSGELFF. Full variable domain (outside the CDR3, taken from reference TRBV5-4 and TRBJ2-2): ETGVTQSPTHLIKTRGQQVTLRCSSQSGHNTVSWYQQALGQGPQFIFQYYREEENGRGNFPPRFSGLQFPNYSSELNVNALELDDSALYLCASSWDQMGSGELFFGEGSRLTVL.

This clonotype has just a few counts. The chain links TRBV4-1 to TRBJ2-5; D call uncertain. In germline, CDR1 is MGHRA, CDR2 YSYEKL. The CDR3 has 13 residues. V was pared by 0 bases and J by 5 bases, with 7 bases between. The CDR3 region has the DNA TGCGCCAGCAGCCAAGATTGGCCGGAGACCCAGTACTTC. The encoded protein is CASSQDWPETQYF.

This clonotype was counted ten times or more. The V call is TRBV12-3 or TRBV12-4, the J call TRBJ2-7, with D uncertain. There are 14 residues in the CDR3. V dropped 5 bases and J dropped 3 bases, with 14 bases sitting between them. The CDR3 loop reads CASSTFGGYYEQYF. In nucleotides, the CDR3 is TGTGCCAGCAGTACCTTTGGCGGCTACTACGAGCAGTACTTC.

This clonotype was picked up many times. This chain uses TRBV28 with TRBJ1-5; D is possibly TRBD1 (6 bases). The CDR3 runs to 16 residues. V was shortened by 5 bases and J by 0 bases, with 14 bases between the two germline ends. The germline V gene has CDR1 MDHEN and CDR2 SYDVKM. This CDR3 reads CASSKLWTASNQPQHF. In DNA form, the CDR3 reads TGTGCCAGCAGTAAATTGTGGACAGCTAGCAATCAGCCCCAGCATTTT. Based on the CDR3 plus reference TRBV28 and TRBJ1-5, the full variable domain is DVKVTQSSRYLVKRTGEKVFLECVQDMDHENMFWYRQDPGLGLRLIYFSYDVKMKEKGDIPEGYSVSREKKERFSLILESASTNQTSMYLCASSKLWTASNQPQHFGDGTRLSIL.

This clonotype has ten or more counts. The V call is TRBV6-2 or TRBV6-3, the J call TRBJ1-5; D gene ambiguous. CDR3 length: 14 amino acids. Trimming left V 5 bases short and J 2 bases short, with 10 bases between. The germline gives CDR1 MNHEY, CDR2 SVGEGT. CDR3 region: CASSEISGNQPQHF. The CDR3 bases are TGTGCCAGCAGTGAAATTAGCGGCAATCAGCCCCAGCATTTT.